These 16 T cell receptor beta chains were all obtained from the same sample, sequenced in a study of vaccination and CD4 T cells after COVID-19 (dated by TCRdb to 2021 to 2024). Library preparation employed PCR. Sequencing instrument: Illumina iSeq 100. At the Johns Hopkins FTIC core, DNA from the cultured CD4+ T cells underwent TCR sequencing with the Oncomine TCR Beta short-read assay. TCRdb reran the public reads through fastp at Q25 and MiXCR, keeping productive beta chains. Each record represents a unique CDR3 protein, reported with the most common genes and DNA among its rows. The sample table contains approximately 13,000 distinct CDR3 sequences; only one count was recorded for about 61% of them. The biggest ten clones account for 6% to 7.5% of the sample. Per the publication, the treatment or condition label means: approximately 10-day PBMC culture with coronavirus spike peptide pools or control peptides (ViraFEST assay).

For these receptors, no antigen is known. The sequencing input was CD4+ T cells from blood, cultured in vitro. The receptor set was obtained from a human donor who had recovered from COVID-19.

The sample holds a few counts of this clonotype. As DNA, the CDR3 is TGTGCCACCAGTGATGAGGGAAACTGGGGAAAGCCCCAGCATTTT. It specifies CATSDEGNWGKPQHF. The rearrangement joins TRBV24-1 to TRBJ1-5; D not certain. CDR1 is KGHDR and CDR2 is SFDVKD in the germline V gene. The ends were cut back, 3 bases at V and 8 bases at J, with 16 bases in the middle. The CDR3 runs 15 residues.

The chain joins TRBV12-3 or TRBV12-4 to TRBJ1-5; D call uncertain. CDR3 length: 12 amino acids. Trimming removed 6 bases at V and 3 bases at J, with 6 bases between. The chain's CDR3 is CASSPANQPQHF. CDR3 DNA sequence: TGTGCCAGCAGCCCAGCCAATCAGCCCCAGCATTTT.

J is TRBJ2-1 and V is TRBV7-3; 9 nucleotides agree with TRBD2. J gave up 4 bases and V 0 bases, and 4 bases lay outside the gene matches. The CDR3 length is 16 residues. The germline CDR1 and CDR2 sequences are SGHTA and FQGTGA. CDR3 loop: CASSLTSGSGYNEQFF. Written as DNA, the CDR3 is TGTGCCAGCAGCTTAACTAGCGGGAGCGGGTACAATGAGCAGTTCTTC.

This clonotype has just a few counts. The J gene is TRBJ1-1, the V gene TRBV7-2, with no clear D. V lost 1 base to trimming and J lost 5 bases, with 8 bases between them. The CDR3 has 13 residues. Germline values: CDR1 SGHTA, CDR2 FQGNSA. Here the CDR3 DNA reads TGTGCCAGCAGCTTAGGTAGGAGGACTGAAGCTTTCTTT. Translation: CASSLGRRTEAFF.

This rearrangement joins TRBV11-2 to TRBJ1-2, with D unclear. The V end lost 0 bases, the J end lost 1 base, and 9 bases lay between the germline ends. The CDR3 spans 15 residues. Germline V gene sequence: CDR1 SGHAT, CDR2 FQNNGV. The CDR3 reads CASSLEHFNNYGYTF. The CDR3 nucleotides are TGTGCCAGCAGCTTAGAACATTTCAATAACTATGGCTACACCTTC.

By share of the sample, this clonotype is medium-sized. CDR3 nucleotides: TGTGCCTGGTCTCCAGGGTATATTGGCAATCAGCCCCAGCATTTT. Protein: CAWSPGYIGNQPQHF. V is TRBV30 and J is TRBJ1-5; TRBD1 is a possible D gene (5 bases). This CDR3 is 15 amino acids long. Germline V gives CDR1 GTSNPN, CDR2 SVGIG (reference sequence). V lost 5 bases and J lost 2, with 16 bases in between.

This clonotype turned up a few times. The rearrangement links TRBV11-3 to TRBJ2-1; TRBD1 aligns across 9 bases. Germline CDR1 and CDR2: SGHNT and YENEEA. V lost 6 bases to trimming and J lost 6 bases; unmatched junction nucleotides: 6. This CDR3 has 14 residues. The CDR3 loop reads CASSEQGAPNEQFF. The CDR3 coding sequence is TGTGCCAGCAGTGAACAGGGGGCGCCCAATGAGCAGTTCTTC.

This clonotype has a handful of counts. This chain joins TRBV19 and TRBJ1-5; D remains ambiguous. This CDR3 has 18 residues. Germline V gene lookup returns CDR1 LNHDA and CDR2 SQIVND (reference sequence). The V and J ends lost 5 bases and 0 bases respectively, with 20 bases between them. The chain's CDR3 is CASSPSWGGGYSNQPQHF. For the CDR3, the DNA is TGTGCCAGTAGTCCCTCCTGGGGTGGAGGATATAGCAATCAGCCCCAGCATTTT.

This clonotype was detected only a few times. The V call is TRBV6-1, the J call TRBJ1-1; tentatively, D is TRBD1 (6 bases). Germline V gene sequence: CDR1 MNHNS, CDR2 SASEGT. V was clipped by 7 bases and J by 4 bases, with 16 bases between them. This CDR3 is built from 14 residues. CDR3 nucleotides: TGTGCCAGCACCTACAGGGAGATGGGCACTGAAGCTTTCTTT. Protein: CASTYREMGTEAFF.

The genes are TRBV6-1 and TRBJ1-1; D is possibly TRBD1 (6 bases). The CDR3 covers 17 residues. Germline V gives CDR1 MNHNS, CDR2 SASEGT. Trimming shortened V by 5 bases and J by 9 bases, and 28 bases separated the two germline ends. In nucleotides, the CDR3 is TGTGCCAGCAGTACGGCGATCCAGGGGTCGGCACTTAGGAAAGCTTTCTTT. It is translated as CASSTAIQGSALRKAFF.

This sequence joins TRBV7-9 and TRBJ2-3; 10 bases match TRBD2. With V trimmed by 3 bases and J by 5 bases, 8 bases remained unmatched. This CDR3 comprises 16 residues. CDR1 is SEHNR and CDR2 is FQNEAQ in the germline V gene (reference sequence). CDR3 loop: CASSFLLAGERDTQYF. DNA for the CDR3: TGTGCCAGCAGCTTCCTCCTAGCGGGAGAGAGAGATACGCAGTATTTT.

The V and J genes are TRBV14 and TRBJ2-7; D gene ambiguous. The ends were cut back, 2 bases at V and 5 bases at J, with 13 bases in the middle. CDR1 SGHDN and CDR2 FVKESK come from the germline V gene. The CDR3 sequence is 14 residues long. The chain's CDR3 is CASSQLGQSHEQYF. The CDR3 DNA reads TGTGCCAGCAGCCAACTCGGGCAGTCCCACGAGCAGTACTTC.

In nucleotides, the CDR3 is TGTGCCAGCAGCCAAGAGCTAGCAACAGATACGCAGTATTTT. Translation gives CASSQELATDTQYF. The chain uses TRBV4-2 and TRBJ2-3, with a weak D call TRBD2 (5 bases). Germline values: CDR1 LGHNA, CDR2 YNFKEQ. The CDR3 extends over 14 amino acids. V was pared by 0 bases and J by 3 bases, with 7 bases between.

The CDR3 DNA reads TGCGCCAGCAGCCAACTGGGCACTGAAGCTTTCTTT. Translated, it gives CASSQLGTEAFF. This chain connects TRBV4-1 to TRBJ1-1; D gene uncertain. The V gene's germline CDR1 is MGHRA and CDR2 YSYEKL. This CDR3 region has 12 residues. V shed 2 bases and J shed 4 bases, with 5 bases lying between them.

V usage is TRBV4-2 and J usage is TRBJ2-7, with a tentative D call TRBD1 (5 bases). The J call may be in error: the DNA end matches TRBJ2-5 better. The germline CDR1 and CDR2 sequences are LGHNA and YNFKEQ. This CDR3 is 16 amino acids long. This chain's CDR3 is CASSQGTGQSWETQYF. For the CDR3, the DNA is TGTGCCAGCAGCCAAGGAACAGGCCAGTCTTGGGAGACCCAGTACTTC.

This CDR3 reads CASSLGLAEYNEQFF. The CDR3 DNA sequence: TGTGCCAGCAGCTTGGGACTAGCGGAATACAATGAGCAGTTCTTC. The chain joins TRBV5-4 to TRBJ2-1, with TRBD2 identical over 9 bases. Trimming at V came to 0 bases and at J to 4 bases, leaving 2 bases not matched to a gene. CDR1 and CDR2 from the germline V gene are SGHNT and YYREEE (reference sequence). The CDR3 has 15 amino acids.